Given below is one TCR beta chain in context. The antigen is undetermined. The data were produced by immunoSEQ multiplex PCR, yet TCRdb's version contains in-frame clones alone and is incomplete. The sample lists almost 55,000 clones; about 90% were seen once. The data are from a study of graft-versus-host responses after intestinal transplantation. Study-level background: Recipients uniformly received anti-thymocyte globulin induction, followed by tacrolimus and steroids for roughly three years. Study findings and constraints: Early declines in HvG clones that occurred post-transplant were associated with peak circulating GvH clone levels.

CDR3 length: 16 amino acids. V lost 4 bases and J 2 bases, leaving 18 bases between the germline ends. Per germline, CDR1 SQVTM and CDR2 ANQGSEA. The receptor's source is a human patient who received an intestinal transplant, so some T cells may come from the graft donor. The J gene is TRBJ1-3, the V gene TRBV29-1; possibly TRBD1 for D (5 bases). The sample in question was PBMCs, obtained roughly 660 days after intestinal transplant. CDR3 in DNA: TGCAGCGTTGGGAAAGACACCTCAGGGCCTGGAAACACCATATATTTT. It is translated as CSVGKDTSGPGNTIYF.